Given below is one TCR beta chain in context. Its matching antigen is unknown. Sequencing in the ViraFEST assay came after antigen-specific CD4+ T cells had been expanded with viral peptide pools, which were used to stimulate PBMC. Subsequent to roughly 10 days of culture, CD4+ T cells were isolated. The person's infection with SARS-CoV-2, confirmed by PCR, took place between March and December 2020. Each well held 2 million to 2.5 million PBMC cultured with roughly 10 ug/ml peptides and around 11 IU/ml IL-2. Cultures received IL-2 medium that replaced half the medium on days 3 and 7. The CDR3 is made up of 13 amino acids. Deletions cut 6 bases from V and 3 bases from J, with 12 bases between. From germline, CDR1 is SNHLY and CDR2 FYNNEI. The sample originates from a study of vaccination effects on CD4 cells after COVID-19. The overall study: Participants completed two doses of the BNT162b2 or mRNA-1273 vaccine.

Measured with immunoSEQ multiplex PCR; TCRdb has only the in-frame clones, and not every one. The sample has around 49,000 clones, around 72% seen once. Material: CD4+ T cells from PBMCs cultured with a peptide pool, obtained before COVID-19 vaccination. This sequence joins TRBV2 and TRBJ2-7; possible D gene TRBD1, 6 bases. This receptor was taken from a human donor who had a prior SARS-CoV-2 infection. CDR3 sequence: CASSPDRFYEQYF. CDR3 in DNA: TGTGCCAGCAGCCCCGACAGGTTCTACGAGCAGTACTTC.